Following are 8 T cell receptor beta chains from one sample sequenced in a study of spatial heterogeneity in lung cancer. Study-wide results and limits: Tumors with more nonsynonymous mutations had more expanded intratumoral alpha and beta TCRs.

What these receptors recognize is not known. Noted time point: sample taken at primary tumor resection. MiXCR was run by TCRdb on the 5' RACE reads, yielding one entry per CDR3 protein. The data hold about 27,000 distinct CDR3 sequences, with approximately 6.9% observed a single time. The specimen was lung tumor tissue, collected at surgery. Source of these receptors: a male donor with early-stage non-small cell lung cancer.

This CDR3 is CASSRALAGEETQYF. DNA of the CDR3: TGTGCCAGCAGCCGAGCCCTAGCGGGGGAAGAGACCCAGTACTTC. V and J are TRBV11-2 and TRBJ2-5, with TRBD2 matching over 10 bases. Germline assignment: CDR1 SGHAT and CDR2 FQNNGV. There are 15 residues in the CDR3. V gave up 5 bases and J gave up 3 bases; unmatched junction bases: 6.

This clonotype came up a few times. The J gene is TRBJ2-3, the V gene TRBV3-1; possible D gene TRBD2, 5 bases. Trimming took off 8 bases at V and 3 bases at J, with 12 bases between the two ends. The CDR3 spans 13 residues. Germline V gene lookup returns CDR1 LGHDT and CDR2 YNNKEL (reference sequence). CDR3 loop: CASSRTVTDTQYF. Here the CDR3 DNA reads TGTGCCAGCTCACGGACTGTTACAGATACGCAGTATTTT.

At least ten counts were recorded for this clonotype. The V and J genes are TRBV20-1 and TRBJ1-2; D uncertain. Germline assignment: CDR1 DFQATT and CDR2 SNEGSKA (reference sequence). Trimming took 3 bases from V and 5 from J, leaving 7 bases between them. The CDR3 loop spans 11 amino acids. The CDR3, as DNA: TGCAGTGCTAGGCTGGGGTATGGCTACACCTTC. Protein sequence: CSARLGYGYTF.

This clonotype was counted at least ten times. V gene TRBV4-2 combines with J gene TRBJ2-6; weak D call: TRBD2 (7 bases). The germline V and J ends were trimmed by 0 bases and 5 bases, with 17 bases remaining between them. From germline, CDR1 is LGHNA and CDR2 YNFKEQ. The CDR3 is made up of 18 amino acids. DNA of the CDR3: TGTGCCAGCAGCCAAGATACGAGGGGGGGCCGATGGGCCAACGTCCTGACTTTC. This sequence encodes CASSQDTRGGRWANVLTF.

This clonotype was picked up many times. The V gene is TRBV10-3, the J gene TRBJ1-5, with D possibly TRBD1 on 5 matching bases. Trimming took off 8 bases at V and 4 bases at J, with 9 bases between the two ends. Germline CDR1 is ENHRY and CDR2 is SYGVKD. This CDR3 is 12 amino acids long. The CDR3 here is CAIGGTNQPQHF. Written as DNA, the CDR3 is TGTGCCATCGGGGGAACGAATCAGCCCCAGCATTTT.

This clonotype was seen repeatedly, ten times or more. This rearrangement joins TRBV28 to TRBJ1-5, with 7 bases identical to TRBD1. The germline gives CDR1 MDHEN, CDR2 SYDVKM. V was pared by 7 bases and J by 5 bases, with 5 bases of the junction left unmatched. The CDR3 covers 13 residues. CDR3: CASTRDRDQPQHF. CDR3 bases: TGTGCCAGCACCCGGGACAGAGATCAGCCCCAGCATTTT.

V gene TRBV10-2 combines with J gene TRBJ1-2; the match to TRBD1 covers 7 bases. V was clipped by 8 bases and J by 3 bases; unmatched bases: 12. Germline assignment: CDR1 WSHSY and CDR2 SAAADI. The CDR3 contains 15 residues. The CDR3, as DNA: TGCGCCAGCCAAGCCCGGGCAGGGGGTGACTATGGCTACACCTTC. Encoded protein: CASQARAGGDYGYTF.

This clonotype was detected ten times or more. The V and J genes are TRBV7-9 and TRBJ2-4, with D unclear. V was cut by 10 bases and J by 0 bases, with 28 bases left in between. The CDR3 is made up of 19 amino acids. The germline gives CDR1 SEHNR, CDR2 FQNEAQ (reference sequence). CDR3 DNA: TGTGCCACCCAAGGTACCTGGGAAGGAAAGAATCTAGCCAAAAACATTCAGTACTTC. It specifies CATQGTWEGKNLAKNIQYF.